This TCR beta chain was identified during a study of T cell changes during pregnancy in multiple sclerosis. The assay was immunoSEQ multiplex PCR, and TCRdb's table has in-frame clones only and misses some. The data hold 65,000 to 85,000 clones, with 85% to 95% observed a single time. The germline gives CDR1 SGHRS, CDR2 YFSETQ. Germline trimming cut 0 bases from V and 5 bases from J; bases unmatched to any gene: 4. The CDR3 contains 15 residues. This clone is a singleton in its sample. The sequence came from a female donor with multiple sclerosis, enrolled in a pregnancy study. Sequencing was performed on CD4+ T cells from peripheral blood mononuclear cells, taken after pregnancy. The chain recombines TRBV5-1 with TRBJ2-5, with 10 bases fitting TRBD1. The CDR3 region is CASSLGGTGVETQYF. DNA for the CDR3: TGCGCCAGCAGCTTGGGGGGGACAGGGGTCGAGACCCAGTACTTC.